This TCR beta chain was found in a study of Ad26.COV2.S vaccination and SARS-CoV-2 variants. Whole-study context: In the study, Ad26.COV2.S was injected intramuscularly once, or twice 56 days apart.

Method: immunoSEQ multiplex PCR; TCRdb's copy keeps in-frame clones and lacks some. The table includes 380,000 or so clones, around nine tenths detected once. Treatment here: 19 received Ad26.COV2.S at low or high dose, single or two shots; roughly 5 received placebo; per-sample allocation not given. Samples analyzed were those drawn on day 63 after the first vaccine or placebo injection. Per germline, CDR1 SGHRS and CDR2 YFSETQ. Unmatched junction bases numbered 7, after V lost 7 bases and J lost 8 bases. This CDR3 contains 13 residues. The origin of this receptor is a person aged 18-65 years who received the Ad26.COV2.S COVID-19 vaccine or a placebo. Sequencing used peripheral blood, obtained in a trial of Ad26.COV2.S vaccine versus placebo. This chain links TRBV5-1 with TRBJ2-1, with 9 bases that match TRBD2. The CDR3 reads CASRLAGNYEQFF. The CDR3 DNA reads as TGCGCCAGCCGCCTAGCGGGAAACTATGAGCAGTTCTTC.